What follows describes a single T cell receptor beta chain. What it binds is not known. Profiled with immunoSEQ multiplex PCR; TCRdb holds only in-frame clones, not every one. The sample consists of some 100,000 clones, about 85% of them appearing once. Between the trimmed V and J ends, which lost 3 bases and 5 bases, there was a span of 16 bases. The CDR3 is 15 residues long. From germline, CDR1 is LGHNA and CDR2 YNFKEQ. This sample was included in a study of T cell responses to AZD1222 COVID-19 vaccine. Study outcomes and limitations: Baseline testing showed seropositivity in only a handful of AZD1222 recipients. Researchers report vaccine-associated CD4 TCRs spanning spike, with dominance at 160-218 and 743-854. Spike-specific TCR breadth and depth rose after two AZD1222 doses. White British people made up most donors, females outnumbered males, and clonal diversity was possibly underestimated.

This TCR was recovered from an adult in good health. Specimen: peripheral blood, collected on day 0 of AZD1222 vaccination. The chain carries TRBV4-2 and TRBJ2-5, with D perhaps TRBD1 (5 bases). CDR3 region: CASSQSRAGKETQYF. The CDR3 DNA reads as TGTGCCAGCAGCCAGAGCAGGGCAGGGAAGGAGACCCAGTACTTC.